This T cell receptor (beta chain) was observed in a study of cytomegalovirus exposure and HLA in healthy donors. Study details: Caucasian-associated ancestry cluster membership applied to about 77% of around 400 genotyped donors.

In the PCR, 60 Vbeta and 13 Jbeta primers were used. The assay was immunoSEQ multiplex PCR, and TCRdb's table has in-frame clones only and misses some. In the table there are 75,000 to 90,000 clones, 65% to 80% of which are singletons. About this clone itself: Its matching antigen is unknown.

Study results and caveats: Analysis was performed later, and it showed HLA-associated TCR beta chains to be more clonally expanded than equally common others. Reports described diagnosis of cytomegalovirus status by the classifier as highly specific and sensitive. Per a prior analysis, the majority of TCR beta V segments were productive roughly 87% or roughly 30% of the time.

Sequencing was performed on PBMCs. The TCR originated in a human donor in good health.

CDR3 DNA: TGTGCCAGCAGTGACGAGGGGGCCCTCGAGCAGTACTTC. Translating it yields CASSDEGALEQYF. The chain recombines TRBV6-1 with TRBJ2-7, with 7 bases lining up with TRBD1. Losses at the gene ends were 3 bases for V and 6 bases for J; bases not matched to a gene: 5. CDR3 length equals 13 residues. Germline CDR1 MNHNS, CDR2 SASEGT.